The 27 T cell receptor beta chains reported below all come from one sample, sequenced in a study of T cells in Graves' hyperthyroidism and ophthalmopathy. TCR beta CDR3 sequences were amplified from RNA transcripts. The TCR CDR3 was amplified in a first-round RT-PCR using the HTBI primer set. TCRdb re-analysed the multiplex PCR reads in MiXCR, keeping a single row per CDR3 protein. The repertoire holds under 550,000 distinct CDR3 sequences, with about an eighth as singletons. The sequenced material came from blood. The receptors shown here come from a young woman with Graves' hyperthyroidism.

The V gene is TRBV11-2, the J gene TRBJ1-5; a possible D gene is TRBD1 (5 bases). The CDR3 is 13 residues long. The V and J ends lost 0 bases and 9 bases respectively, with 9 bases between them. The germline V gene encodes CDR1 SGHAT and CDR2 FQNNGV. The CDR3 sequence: CASSLETGGPQHF. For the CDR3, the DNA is TGTGCCAGCAGCTTAGAAACGGGGGGGCCCCAGCATTTT.

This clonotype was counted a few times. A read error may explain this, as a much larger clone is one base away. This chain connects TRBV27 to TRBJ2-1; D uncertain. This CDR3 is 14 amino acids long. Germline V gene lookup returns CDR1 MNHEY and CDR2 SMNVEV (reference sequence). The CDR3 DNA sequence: TGTGCCAGCAGTTTAGTCCCACGTCATAGTGAGCAGTCCTTC. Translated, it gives CASSLVPRHSEQSF.

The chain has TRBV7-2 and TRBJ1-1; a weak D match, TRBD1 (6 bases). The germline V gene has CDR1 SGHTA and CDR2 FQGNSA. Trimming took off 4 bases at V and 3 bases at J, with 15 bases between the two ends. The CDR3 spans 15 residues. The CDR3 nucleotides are TGTGCCAGCAGCTCCTGGGGGGGGCGGGACACTGAAGCTTTCTTT. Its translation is CASSSWGGRDTEAFF.

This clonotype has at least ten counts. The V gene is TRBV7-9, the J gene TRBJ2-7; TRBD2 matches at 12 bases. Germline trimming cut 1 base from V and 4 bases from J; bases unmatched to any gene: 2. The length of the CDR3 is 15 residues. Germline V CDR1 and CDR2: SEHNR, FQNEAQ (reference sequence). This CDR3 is CASSLGTSGRYEQYF. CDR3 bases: TGTGCCAGCAGCTTAGGAACTAGCGGGAGGTACGAGCAGTACTTC.

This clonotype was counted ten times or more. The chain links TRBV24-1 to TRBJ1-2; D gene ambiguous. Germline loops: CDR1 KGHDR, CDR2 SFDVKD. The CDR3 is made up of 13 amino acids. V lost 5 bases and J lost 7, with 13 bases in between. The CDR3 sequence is CATSAKGGIGYTF. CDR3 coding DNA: TGTGCCACCAGTGCGAAGGGAGGAATTGGCTACACCTTC.

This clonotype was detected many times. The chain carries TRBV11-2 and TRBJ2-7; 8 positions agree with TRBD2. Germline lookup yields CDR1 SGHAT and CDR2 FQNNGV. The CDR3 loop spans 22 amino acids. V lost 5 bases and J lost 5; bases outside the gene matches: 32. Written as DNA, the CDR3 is TGTGCCAGCAGCCCGAGAGCTATGACGGGAGGGCCTGCTTTTCCGGGTTGGGACGAGCAGTACTTC. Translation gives CASSPRAMTGGPAFPGWDEQYF.

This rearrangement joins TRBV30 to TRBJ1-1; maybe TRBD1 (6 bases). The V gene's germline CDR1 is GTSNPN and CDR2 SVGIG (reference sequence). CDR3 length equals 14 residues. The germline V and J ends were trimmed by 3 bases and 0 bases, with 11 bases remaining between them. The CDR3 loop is CAWRGGTMNTEAFF. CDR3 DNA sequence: TGTGCCTGGAGGGGTGGGACAATGAACACTGAAGCTTTCTTT.

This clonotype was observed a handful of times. The DNA for the CDR3 is TGCGCCAGCAGCTTGAAAGGGTGGAAGACTAACTATGGCTACACCTTC. This gives the protein CASSLKGWKTNYGYTF. J is TRBJ1-2 and V is TRBV5-1; D is ambiguous. CDR1 and CDR2 (germline): SGHRS, YFSETQ. V lost 1 base and J lost 0, with 13 bases in between. This CDR3 has 16 amino acids.

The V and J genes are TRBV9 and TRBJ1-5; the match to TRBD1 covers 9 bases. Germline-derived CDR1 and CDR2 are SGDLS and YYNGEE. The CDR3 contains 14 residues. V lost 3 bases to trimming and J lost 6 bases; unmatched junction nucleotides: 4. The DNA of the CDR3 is TGTGCCAGCAGCGCGGGACAGGGAACTCAGCCCCAGCATTTT. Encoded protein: CASSAGQGTQPQHF.

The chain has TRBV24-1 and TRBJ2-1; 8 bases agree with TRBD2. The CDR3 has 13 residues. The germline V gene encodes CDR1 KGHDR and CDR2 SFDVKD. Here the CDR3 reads CAIGSGSFNEQFF. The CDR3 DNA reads TGTGCTATTGGGAGCGGGAGCTTCAATGAGCAGTTCTTC.

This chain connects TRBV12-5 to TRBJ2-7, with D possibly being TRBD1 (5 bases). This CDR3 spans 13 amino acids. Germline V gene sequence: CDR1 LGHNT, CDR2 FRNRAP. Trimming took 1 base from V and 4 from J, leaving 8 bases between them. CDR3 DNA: TGTGCTAGTGGTTTGGGCAGGGTGTACGAGCAGTACTTC. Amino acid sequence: CASGLGRVYEQYF.

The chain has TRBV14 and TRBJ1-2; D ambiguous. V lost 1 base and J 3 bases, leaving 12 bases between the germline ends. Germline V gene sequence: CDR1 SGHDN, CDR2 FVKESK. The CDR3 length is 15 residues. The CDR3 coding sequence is TGTGCCAGCAGCCAAGTGGCGGGGTTCGACTATGGCTACACCTTC. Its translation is CASSQVAGFDYGYTF.

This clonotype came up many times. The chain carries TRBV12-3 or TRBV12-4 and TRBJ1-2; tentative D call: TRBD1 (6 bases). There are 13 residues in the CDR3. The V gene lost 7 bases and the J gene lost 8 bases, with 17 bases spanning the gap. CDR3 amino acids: CASTANRAGGYTF. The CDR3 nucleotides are TGTGCCAGCACCGCAAACAGGGCCGGAGGCTACACCTTC.

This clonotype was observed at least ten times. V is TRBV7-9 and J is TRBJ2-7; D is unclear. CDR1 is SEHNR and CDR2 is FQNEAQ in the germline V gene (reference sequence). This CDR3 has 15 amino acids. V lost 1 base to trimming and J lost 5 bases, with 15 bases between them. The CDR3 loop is CASSLVDPAAHEQYF. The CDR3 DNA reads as TGTGCCAGCAGCTTAGTTGACCCGGCGGCCCACGAGCAGTACTTC.

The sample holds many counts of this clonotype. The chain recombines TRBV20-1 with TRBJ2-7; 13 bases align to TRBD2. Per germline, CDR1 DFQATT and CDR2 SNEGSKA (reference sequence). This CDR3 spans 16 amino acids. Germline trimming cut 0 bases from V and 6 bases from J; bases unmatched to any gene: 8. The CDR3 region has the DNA TGCAGTGCTAGAGAAGCCGGGACTAGCGGGACCCTCGAGCAGTACTTC. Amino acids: CSAREAGTSGTLEQYF.

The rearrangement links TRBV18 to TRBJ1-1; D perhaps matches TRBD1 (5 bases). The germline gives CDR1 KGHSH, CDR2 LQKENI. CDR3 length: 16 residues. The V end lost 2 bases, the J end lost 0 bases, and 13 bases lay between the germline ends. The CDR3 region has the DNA TGTGCCAGCTCACCAGCGGACATAGGGTTGAACACTGAAGCTTTCTTT. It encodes CASSPADIGLNTEAFF.

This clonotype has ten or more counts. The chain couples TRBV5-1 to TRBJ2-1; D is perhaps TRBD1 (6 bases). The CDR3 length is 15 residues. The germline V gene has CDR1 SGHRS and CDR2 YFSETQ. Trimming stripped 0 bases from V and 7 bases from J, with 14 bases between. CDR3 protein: CASSLGPGVGNEQFF. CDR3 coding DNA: TGCGCCAGCAGCTTGGGGCCAGGGGTTGGGAATGAGCAGTTCTTC.

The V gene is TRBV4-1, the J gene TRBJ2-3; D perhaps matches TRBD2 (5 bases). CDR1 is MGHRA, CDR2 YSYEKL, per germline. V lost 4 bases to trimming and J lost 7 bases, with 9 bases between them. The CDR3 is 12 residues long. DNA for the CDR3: TGCGCCAGCAGCCCTCAGCGGCATACGCAGTATTTT. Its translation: CASSPQRHTQYF.

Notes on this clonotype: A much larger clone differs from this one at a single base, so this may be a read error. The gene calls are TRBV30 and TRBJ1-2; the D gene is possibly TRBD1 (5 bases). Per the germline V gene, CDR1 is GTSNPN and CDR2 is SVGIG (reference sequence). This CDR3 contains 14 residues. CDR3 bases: TGTGCCTTGAGTGACGAGGGACGGAACTATGGCTACACCTTC. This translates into CALSDEGRNYGYTF.

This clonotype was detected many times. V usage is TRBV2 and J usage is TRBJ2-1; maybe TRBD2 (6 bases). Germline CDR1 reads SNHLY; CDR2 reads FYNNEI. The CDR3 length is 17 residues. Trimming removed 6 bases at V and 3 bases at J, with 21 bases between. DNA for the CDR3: TGTGCCAGCAGCTCCTTGAGTGGGGGGAGCGTCTACAATGAGCAGTTCTTC. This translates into CASSSLSGGSVYNEQFF.

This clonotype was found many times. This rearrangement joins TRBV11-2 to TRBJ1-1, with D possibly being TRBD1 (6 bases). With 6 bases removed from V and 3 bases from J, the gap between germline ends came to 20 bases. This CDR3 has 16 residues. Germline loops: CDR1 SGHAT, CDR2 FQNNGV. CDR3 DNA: TGTGCCAGCAGACCCCTGCGGGGGGCGCTGGACACTGAAGCTTTCTTT. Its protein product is CASRPLRGALDTEAFF.

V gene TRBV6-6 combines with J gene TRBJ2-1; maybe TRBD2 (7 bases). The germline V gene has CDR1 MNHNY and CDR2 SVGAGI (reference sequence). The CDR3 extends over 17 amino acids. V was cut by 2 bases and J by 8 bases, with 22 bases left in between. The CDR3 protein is CASSYGVGGGGGDEQFF. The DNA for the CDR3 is TGTGCCAGCAGTTACGGCGTGGGGGGGGGAGGGGGGGATGAGCAGTTCTTC.

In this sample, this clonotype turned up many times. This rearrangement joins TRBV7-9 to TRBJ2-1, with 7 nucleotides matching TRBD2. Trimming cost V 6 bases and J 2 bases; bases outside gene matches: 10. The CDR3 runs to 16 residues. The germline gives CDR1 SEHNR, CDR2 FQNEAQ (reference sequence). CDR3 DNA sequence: TGTGCCAGCAGGTTCAGCGGGACTCCCGCCTACAATGAGCAGTTCTTC. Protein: CASRFSGTPAYNEQFF.

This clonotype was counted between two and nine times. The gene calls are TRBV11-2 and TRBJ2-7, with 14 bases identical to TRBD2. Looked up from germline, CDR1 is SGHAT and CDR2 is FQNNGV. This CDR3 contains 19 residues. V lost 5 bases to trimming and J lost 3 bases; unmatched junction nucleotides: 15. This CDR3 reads CASSVETPGLAGVNYEQYF. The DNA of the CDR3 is TGTGCCAGCAGCGTGGAAACTCCGGGACTAGCGGGAGTGAACTACGAGCAGTACTTC.

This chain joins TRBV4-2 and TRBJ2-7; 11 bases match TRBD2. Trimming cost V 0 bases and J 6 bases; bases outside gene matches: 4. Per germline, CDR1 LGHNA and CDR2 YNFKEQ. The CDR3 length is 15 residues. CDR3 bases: TGTGCCAGCAGCCAAGATACTAGCGGGAGCGCCGAGCAGTACTTC. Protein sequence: CASSQDTSGSAEQYF.

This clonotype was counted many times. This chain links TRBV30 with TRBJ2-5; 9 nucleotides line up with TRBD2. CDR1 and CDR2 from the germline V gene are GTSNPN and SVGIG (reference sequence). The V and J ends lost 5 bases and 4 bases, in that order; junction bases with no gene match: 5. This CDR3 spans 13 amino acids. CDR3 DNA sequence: TGTGCCTGGGAACTGACTAGCGGAGAGACCCAGTACTTC. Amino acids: CAWELTSGETQYF. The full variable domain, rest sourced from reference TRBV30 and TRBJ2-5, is SQTIHQWPATLVQPVGSPLSLECTVEGTSNPNLYWYRQAAGRGLQLLFYSVGIGQISSEVPQNLSASRPQDRQFILSSKKLLLSDSGFYLCAWELTSGETQYFGPGTRLLVL.

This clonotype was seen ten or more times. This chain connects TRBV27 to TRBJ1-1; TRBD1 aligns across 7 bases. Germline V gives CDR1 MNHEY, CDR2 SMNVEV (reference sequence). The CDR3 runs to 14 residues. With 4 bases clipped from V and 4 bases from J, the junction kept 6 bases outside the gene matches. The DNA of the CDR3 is TGTGCCAGCAGTTCCCGCCAGGGGGGCACTGAAGCTTTCTTT. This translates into CASSSRQGGTEAFF.